This T cell receptor beta chain was captured in a study of blood T cell repertoires in COVID-19. The overall study: Spain, Italy and the United States supplied samples that represented acute and convalescent COVID-19. T cells, B-cell-depleted T cells, or PBMCs provided the cDNA or gDNA that served as material.

In the original analysis: Counts of nucleated cells, estimated from reference gene primer amplification, were obtained. Repertoires were generated with immunoSEQ multiplex PCR, while TCRdb's copy carries only in-frame clones and drops some. V and J calls and clone size follow that table, whereas D and trimming were derived from the DNA. Of roughly 170,000 clones detected, approximately 84% appear once; the ten largest clones hold approximately 7.7%. The CDR3 has 15 residues. V was shortened by 1 base and J by 3 bases, with 12 bases between the two germline ends. CDR1 is GTSNPN, CDR2 SVGIG, per germline (reference sequence).

The chain couples TRBV30 to TRBJ1-4; the D gene is possibly TRBD1 (5 bases). The receptor was derived from a middle-aged man who had recovered from COVID-19. The sequencing sample was made of peripheral blood. The CDR3 region has the DNA TGTGCCTGGAGTGCCCATTCCAGGGCTAATGAAAAACTGTTTTTT. Amino acid sequence: CAWSAHSRANEKLFF.